The rows below give T cell receptor beta chains drawn from one sample of a study of blood T cell repertoires in COVID-19. TCRdb's copy holds only in-frame clones and misses some; the assay was immunoSEQ multiplex PCR. The table has around 46,000 clones, 70% to 90% seen once; the top ten hold less than 6.5%. The sequencing sample was made of peripheral blood. The receptors come from a man aged 35 to 55 with active COVID-19. CDR3s include the opening cysteine and the closing phenylalanine or tryptophan. Each record gives: V gene, D gene, clone size, J gene, CDR3 DNA, CDR3 protein. The D gene is left open where the match is weak. Where a row states a size, it is once, few, many or the class of an expanded clone; other rows omit it.

V gene: TRBV3-1/TRBV3-2
D gene: TRBD1
clone size: -
J gene: TRBJ1-2
CDR3 DNA: TGTGCCAGCAGGCCAGGGGGCAACTATGGCTACACCTTC
CDR3 protein: CASRPGGNYGYTF

V gene: TRBV7-6
D gene: -
clone size: -
J gene: TRBJ2-7
CDR3 DNA: TGTGCCAGCAGCTTAGCTGCCCGTAGCTCCTACGAGCAGTACTTC
CDR3 protein: CASSLAARSSYEQYF

V gene: TRBV18
D gene: -
clone size: few
J gene: TRBJ1-5
CDR3 DNA: TGTGCCAGCTCTGAGAATAGCAATCAGCCCCAGCATTTT
CDR3 protein: CASSENSNQPQHF

V gene: TRBV7-9
D gene: -
clone size: -
J gene: TRBJ2-3
CDR3 DNA: TGTGCCAGCAGCAGGGATCTCTCCACAGATACGCAGTATTTT
CDR3 protein: CASSRDLSTDTQYF

V gene: TRBV7-8
D gene: -
clone size: -
J gene: TRBJ1-2
CDR3 DNA: TGTGCCAGCAGCTTAGTGATAGCGGTCGATGGCTACACCTTC
CDR3 protein: CASSLVIAVDGYTF

V gene: TRBV4-1
D gene: -
clone size: -
J gene: TRBJ2-2
CDR3 DNA: TGCGCCAGCAGCCGTAGTCAGGGGGGCTCCGGGGAGCTGTTTTTT
CDR3 protein: CASSRSQGGSGELFF

V gene: TRBV11-1
D gene: TRBD1
clone size: once
J gene: TRBJ2-2
CDR3 DNA: TGTGCCAGCAGATATACAGGGGGCACCGGGGAGCTGTTTTTT
CDR3 protein: CASRYTGGTGELFF

V gene: TRBV6-2/TRBV6-3
D gene: -
clone size: -
J gene: TRBJ2-1
CDR3 DNA: TGTGCCAGCAGTTACTCGGGGGAGGCGGGCAATGAGCAGTTCTTC
CDR3 protein: CASSYSGEAGNEQFF

V gene: TRBV6-5
D gene: TRBD1
clone size: -
J gene: TRBJ2-1
CDR3 DNA: TGTGCCAGCAATTTCGACAGGGGGGCTGACAATGAGCAGTTCTTC
CDR3 protein: CASNFDRGADNEQFF

V gene: TRBV5-8
D gene: TRBD1
clone size: -
J gene: TRBJ1-2
CDR3 DNA: TGTGCCAGCAGCACCGAACGGGGGACAGACCTCGCTAACTATGGCTACACCTTC
CDR3 protein: CASSTERGTDLANYGYTF

V gene: TRBV3-1/TRBV3-2
D gene: TRBD2
clone size: -
J gene: TRBJ2-1
CDR3 DNA: TGTGCCAGCAGCCAACTTCTCGCGGGAGGTAATGAGCAGTTCTTC
CDR3 protein: CASSQLLAGGNEQFF

V gene: TRBV28
D gene: TRBD2
clone size: -
J gene: TRBJ2-1
CDR3 DNA: TGTGCCAGCAGGGCCGGACTAGCGGGGGAACGTTGGCAGTTCTTC
CDR3 protein: CASRAGLAGERWQFF

V gene: TRBV20-1
D gene: -
clone size: -
J gene: TRBJ2-1
CDR3 DNA: TGCAGTGCCCCCAACGCGGCAAAAGAGTTCTTC
CDR3 protein: CSAPNAAKEFF

V gene: TRBV11-1
D gene: TRBD1
clone size: -
J gene: TRBJ1-1
CDR3 DNA: TGTGCCAGCAGCCCTCGGACAGGGGACACTGAAGCTTTCTTT
CDR3 protein: CASSPRTGDTEAFF

V gene: TRBV12-5
D gene: TRBD1
clone size: -
J gene: TRBJ1-1
CDR3 DNA: TGTGCTAGTGGTTTGGTACTGGACAGGCTGTCGTTGGGTGGGACTGAAGCTTTCTTT
CDR3 protein: CASGLVLDRLSLGGTEAFF

V gene: TRBV7-9
D gene: TRBD1
clone size: few
J gene: TRBJ1-2
CDR3 DNA: TGTGCCAGCAGCTCCCGGACAGGTCGAGCTAACTATGGCTACACCTTC
CDR3 protein: CASSSRTGRANYGYTF

V gene: TRBV11-2
D gene: -
clone size: -
J gene: TRBJ2-7
CDR3 DNA: TGTGCCAGCAGCTTATCCGGCTCCTACGAGCAGTACTTC
CDR3 protein: CASSLSGSYEQYF

V gene: TRBV30
D gene: TRBD1
clone size: -
J gene: TRBJ1-4
CDR3 DNA: TGTGCCTGTCGTAACAGGGGGCTTAGTGAAAAACTGTTTTTT
CDR3 protein: CACRNRGLSEKLFF

V gene: TRBV27
D gene: TRBD1
clone size: -
J gene: TRBJ2-1
CDR3 DNA: TGTGCCAGCAGTTTAAGCCTTACAGGGGTGTCCTACAATGAGCAGTTCTTC
CDR3 protein: CASSLSLTGVSYNEQFF

V gene: TRBV9
D gene: TRBD2
clone size: medium-sized
J gene: TRBJ2-1
CDR3 DNA: TGTGCCAGCAGCCAATGGGCGGGAGGGACCTACAATGAGCAGTTCTTC
CDR3 protein: CASSQWAGGTYNEQFF

V gene: TRBV10-3
D gene: -
clone size: -
J gene: TRBJ2-2
CDR3 DNA: TGTGCCATCAGTGTGGCACTAGTCGGCACCGGGGAGCTGTTTTTT
CDR3 protein: CAISVALVGTGELFF

V gene: TRBV7-6
D gene: TRBD2
clone size: -
J gene: TRBJ2-2
CDR3 DNA: TGTGCCAGCAGCCTGGGACTAGCGAACACCGGGGAGCTGTTTTTT
CDR3 protein: CASSLGLANTGELFF